The 21 T cell receptor beta chains listed next were all sequenced from one sample in a study of Graves' ophthalmopathy and Graves' hyperthyroidism. RNA served as the template for amplifying TCR beta CDR3 regions. A first-round RT-PCR used HTBI primers, followed by a second-round multiplex PCR. In TCRdb, the multiplex PCR reads were re-called with MiXCR into one record per CDR3 protein. Seen here are some 1.1 million distinct CDR3 sequences, about two fifths observed once, and the top ten hold 11%. What was sequenced was peripheral blood or thyroid tissue (not recorded which). These receptors were collected from an adult man with Graves' hyperthyroidism.

This clonotype showed up just a few times. This chain links TRBV7-6 with TRBJ2-6, with 8 nucleotides matching TRBD1. The germline gives CDR1 SGHVS, CDR2 FNYEAQ. The J segment lost 0 bases and the V segment lost 3 bases, leaving 7 bases of the junction unmatched. This CDR3 has 18 residues. CDR3 nucleotide sequence: TGTGCCAGCAGCTTTTTTGACAGGGGAAGCTCTGGGGCCAACGTCCTGACTTTC. This sequence encodes CASSFFDRGSSGANVLTF.

This clonotype was picked up many times. This sequence joins TRBV6-5 and TRBJ2-7, with D perhaps TRBD1 (6 bases). Trimming pared 0 bases from V and 2 bases from J, leaving 8 bases between. Germline V lookup: CDR1 MNHEY, CDR2 SVGAGI. The length of the CDR3 is 14 residues. The CDR3 is CASSYSQGTYEQYF. In nucleotides, the CDR3 is TGTGCCAGCAGTTACTCACAGGGTACCTACGAGCAGTACTTC.

This clonotype has at least ten counts. The V and J genes are TRBV5-1 and TRBJ2-7, with D maybe TRBD2 (6 bases). V lost 3 bases and J 4 bases, leaving 8 bases between the germline ends. This CDR3 is 12 amino acids long. Germline CDR1 and CDR2: SGHRS and YFSETQ. In DNA, the CDR3 is TGCGCCAGCAGCTGGAGGGGTTACGAGCAGTACTTC. Residues: CASSWRGYEQYF.

V usage is TRBV24-1 and J usage is TRBJ2-7, with TRBD2 matching 9 bases. CDR1 and CDR2 from the germline V gene are KGHDR and SFDVKD. The CDR3 sequence is 14 residues long. The CDR3 is CALDQREAGYEQYF. The CDR3 DNA follows: TGTGCTCTCGATCAGCGGGAGGCGGGCTACGAGCAGTACTTC.

This clonotype was detected ten times or more. V usage is TRBV2 and J usage is TRBJ2-7; no reliable D call. This CDR3 is 13 amino acids long. The germline V gene encodes CDR1 SNHLY and CDR2 FYNNEI. Trimming took off 6 bases at V and 3 bases at J, with 12 bases between the two ends. CDR3 sequence (DNA): TGTGCCAGCAGAGCTCGTATGGGCTACGAGCAGTACTTC. Residues: CASRARMGYEQYF.

The chain is built from TRBV12-3 or TRBV12-4 and TRBJ1-4; 11 bases match TRBD1. The CDR3 loop spans 15 amino acids. Trimming at V came to 4 bases and at J to 8 bases, leaving 6 bases not matched to a gene. The CDR3: CASSSRRDRGEKLFF. In nucleotides, the CDR3 is TGTGCCAGCAGTTCGCGTCGGGACAGGGGGGAAAAACTGTTTTTT.

This clonotype was detected a few times. The chain joins TRBV10-3 to TRBJ1-1; 7 bases are shared with TRBD1. Germline V gives CDR1 ENHRY, CDR2 SYGVKD. This CDR3 contains 14 residues. The trim removed 4 bases at V and 7 bases at J, leaving 9 bases unmatched. In nucleotides, the CDR3 is TGTGCCATCAGTGGCTCTACAGGGGAAGGTGAAGCTTTCTTT. This gives the protein CAISGSTGEGEAFF.

The rearrangement links TRBV5-1 to TRBJ2-7; the D gene is possibly TRBD2 (5 bases). The CDR3 spans 15 residues. Germline values: CDR1 SGHRS, CDR2 YFSETQ. V lost 0 bases and J 0 bases, leaving 10 bases between the germline ends. The chain's CDR3 is CASSLATGSSYEQYF. The CDR3 DNA is TGCGCCAGCAGCTTGGCGACGGGGAGCTCCTACGAGCAGTACTTC.

This clonotype was observed a few times. The CDR3 coding sequence is TGTGCCAGTAGTCTCCGGATGGACACTGAAGCTTTCTTT. Residues: CASSLRMDTEAFF. V and J are TRBV19 and TRBJ1-1; D gene unclear. CDR1 and CDR2 from the germline V gene are LNHDA and SQIVND (reference sequence). Trimming left V 5 bases short and J 3 bases short, with 10 bases between. There are 13 residues in the CDR3.

The chain combines TRBV2 with TRBJ2-6; D is ambiguous. Trimming left V 4 bases short and J 5 bases short, with 6 bases between. This CDR3 spans 13 amino acids. Germline values: CDR1 SNHLY, CDR2 FYNNEI. CDR3 residues: CASSGGRANVLTF. In DNA, the CDR3 is TGTGCCAGCAGTGGTGGTAGGGCCAACGTCCTGACTTTC.

This clonotype appeared many times. The V gene is TRBV7-8, the J gene TRBJ2-7, with TRBD2 identical over 8 bases. In germline, CDR1 is SGHVS, CDR2 FQNEAQ. This CDR3 comprises 16 residues. The V gene end was trimmed by 2 bases and the J gene end by 3 bases; junction bases not matched to a gene: 9. DNA of the CDR3: TGTGCCAGCAGCTTAAGCGGGGGTAGCGCGATCTACGAGCAGTACTTC. The encoded protein is CASSLSGGSAIYEQYF.

A remark on this clonotype: A read error is possible here, since a much larger clone lies one base away. V is TRBV9 and J is TRBJ2-2; 7 bases agree with TRBD2. The length of the CDR3 is 15 residues. Germline V CDR1 and CDR2: SGDLS, YYNGEE. The chain's CDR3 is CASSPAGWYTGELLF. CDR3 bases: TGTGCCAGCAGCCCAGCGGGATGGTACACCGGGGAGCTGCTTTTT.

The genes are TRBV7-2 and TRBJ1-5, with D hard to call. The V gene lost 5 bases and the J gene lost 7 bases, with 15 bases spanning the gap. Per the germline V gene, CDR1 is SGHTA and CDR2 is FQGNSA. This CDR3 has 14 residues. The CDR3: CASSKRLAGQPQHF. CDR3 nucleotides: TGTGCCAGCAGCAAACGACTAGCGGGACAGCCCCAGCATTTT.

This clonotype was observed once. The chain carries TRBV10-3 and TRBJ1-1, with a weak D call TRBD1 (6 bases). The CDR3 is made up of 17 amino acids. Germline CDR1 is ENHRY and CDR2 is SYGVKD. V was shortened by 4 bases and J by 2 bases, with 20 bases between the two germline ends. CDR3 DNA: TGTGCCATCAGTGGCAGGGGATACGAGCAGGTTAACACTGAAGCTTTCTTT. Translating it yields CAISGRGYEQVNTEAFF.

V and J are TRBV10-3 and TRBJ1-3, with TRBD1 as a possible D gene (6 bases). With 10 bases removed from V and 0 bases from J, the gap between germline ends came to 13 bases. This CDR3 spans 14 amino acids. Germline loops: CDR1 ENHRY, CDR2 SYGVKD. The CDR3 spells CATSQGDSGNTIYF. In DNA form, the CDR3 reads TGTGCCACCTCACAGGGAGACTCTGGAAACACCATATATTTT.

This clonotype was observed at least ten times. The J gene is TRBJ1-5, the V gene TRBV20-1; D ambiguous. The CDR3 runs 14 residues. V lost 3 bases and J lost 0, with 9 bases in between. Germline-derived CDR1 and CDR2 are DFQATT and SNEGSKA (reference sequence). This CDR3 is CSASVPLSNQPQHF. CDR3 sequence (DNA): TGCAGTGCTAGTGTTCCACTTAGCAATCAGCCCCAGCATTTT.

The chain couples TRBV7-9 to TRBJ2-6; a possible D gene is TRBD1 (6 bases). The CDR3 is made up of 12 amino acids. V lost 5 bases to trimming and J lost 11 bases, with 10 bases between them. Germline loops: CDR1 SEHNR, CDR2 FQNEAQ (reference sequence). The CDR3 DNA follows: TGTGCCAGCAGCCGGACAGCCTACGTCCTGACTTTC. It codes for CASSRTAYVLTF.

This clonotype was seen repeatedly, ten times or more. The chain uses TRBV10-3 and TRBJ2-5, with D unclear. Germline assignment: CDR1 ENHRY and CDR2 SYGVKD. The V gene lost 11 bases and the J gene lost 0 bases, with 13 bases spanning the gap. This CDR3 is 13 amino acids long. The DNA of the CDR3 is TGTGCCTGCAGGCTTGGGGACCAAGAGACCCAGTACTTC. Translating it yields CACRLGDQETQYF.

This rearrangement joins TRBV12-3 or TRBV12-4 to TRBJ1-2; TRBD1 is a possible D gene (6 bases). Between the trimmed V and J ends, which lost 1 base and 4 bases, there was a span of 13 bases. This CDR3 has 15 amino acids. The CDR3 is CASSLEQGGGYGYTF. CDR3 nucleotide sequence: TGTGCCAGCAGTTTAGAGCAGGGAGGGGGCTATGGCTACACCTTC.

The chain carries TRBV5-1 and TRBJ1-2; a weak D match, TRBD1 (5 bases). Germline lookup yields CDR1 SGHRS and CDR2 YFSETQ. This CDR3 has 17 residues. Trimming shortened V by 3 bases and J by 0 bases, and 18 bases separated the two germline ends. Here the CDR3 DNA reads TGCGCCAGCAGCTCAGACGAATCAGGGTACACTAACTATGGCTACACCTTC. Encoded protein: CASSSDESGYTNYGYTF.

V is TRBV5-1 and J is TRBJ1-4; D call uncertain. Germline values: CDR1 SGHRS, CDR2 YFSETQ. V was shortened by 0 bases and J by 8 bases, with 14 bases between the two germline ends. This CDR3 is 15 amino acids long. CDR3 loop: CASSLGSRVGEKLFF. CDR3 coding DNA: TGCGCCAGCAGCTTGGGTTCACGGGTTGGGGAAAAACTGTTTTTT.